One sample yielded the 10 T cell receptor beta chains listed below, sequenced in a study of STAT5B mutations in CD4+ large granular lymphocyte leukemia. Clones were read by immunoSEQ multiplex PCR, and TCRdb kept only the in-frame ones, dropping some. The sample holds about 30,000 clones, 71% seen once. What was sequenced was CD4+ T cells from blood buffy coats. All receptors derive from a human donor in good health.

The chain uses TRBV28 and TRBJ1-2; unclear D gene. The CDR3 has 11 amino acids. Germline CDR1 is MDHEN and CDR2 is SYDVKM. V dropped 3 bases and J dropped 12 bases, with 11 bases sitting between them. CDR3 loop: CASSFGLHNTF. CDR3 nucleotide sequence: TGTGCCAGCAGTTTTGGGTTACATAACACCTTC.

J is TRBJ2-2 and V is TRBV10-1; 7 nucleotides align to TRBD2. Germline CDR1 is WNHNN and CDR2 is SYGVQD (reference sequence). The CDR3 consists of 13 residues. With 5 bases clipped from V and 4 bases from J, the junction kept 1 base outside the gene matches. The CDR3 nucleotides read TGCGCCAGCAGTACGGGAGGCACCGGGGAGCTGTTTTTT. It codes for CASSTGGTGELFF.

This chain connects TRBV15 to TRBJ1-2; D is unresolved. Per the germline V gene, CDR1 is LNHNV and CDR2 is YYDKDF (reference sequence). V gave up 3 bases and J gave up 8 bases, with 13 bases separating them. The CDR3 covers 13 residues. Here the CDR3 reads CATSRGSGMGYTF. The DNA of the CDR3 is TGTGCCACCAGCAGGGGGTCCGGTATGGGCTACACCTTC.

V is TRBV30 and J is TRBJ1-1; D possibly corresponds to TRBD1 (5 bases). Germline V lookup: CDR1 GTSNPN, CDR2 SVGIG (reference sequence). The CDR3 runs to 12 residues. Trimming took off 4 bases at V and 7 bases at J, with 13 bases between the two ends. The CDR3 sequence: CAWKPGKSEAFF. The CDR3 coding sequence is TGTGCCTGGAAGCCAGGGAAAAGTGAAGCTTTCTTT.

This clone appeared a few times. The CDR3 coding sequence is TGCGCCAGCAGCAGGACAGGGGGCGCGAACACCGGGGAGCTGTTTTTT. Its protein product is CASSRTGGANTGELFF. V usage is TRBV5-1 and J usage is TRBJ2-2, with TRBD1 matching over 11 bases. J was trimmed by 0 bases and V by 4 bases; bases with no gene match: 2. Germline values: CDR1 SGHRS, CDR2 YFSETQ. This CDR3 spans 16 amino acids. Based on the CDR3 plus reference TRBV5-1 and TRBJ2-2, the full variable domain is KAGVTQTPRYLIKTRGQQVTLSCSPISGHRSVSWYQQTPGQGLQFLFEYFSETQRNKGNFPGRFSGRQFSNSRSEMNVSTLELGDSALYLCASSRTGGANTGELFFGEGSRLTVL.

V usage is TRBV27 and J usage is TRBJ1-1, with a weak D call TRBD1 (5 bases). The CDR3 sequence is 15 residues long. Looked up from germline, CDR1 is MNHEY and CDR2 is SMNVEV (reference sequence). V was shortened by 8 bases and J by 1 base, with 17 bases between the two germline ends. In DNA form, the CDR3 reads TGTGCCAGCTCACGAGACAGTACTACGAACACTGAAGCTTTCTTT. Translation gives CASSRDSTTNTEAFF.

The J gene is TRBJ2-7, the V gene TRBV18, with TRBD2 matching 9 bases. The CDR3 consists of 14 residues. Germline-derived CDR1 and CDR2 are KGHSH and LQKENI. The trim removed 3 bases at V and 2 bases at J, leaving 2 bases unmatched. The CDR3 DNA reads as TGTGCCAGCTCACCTGGCGGGGGGGCCTACGAGCAGTACTTC. It codes for CASSPGGGAYEQYF.

The J gene is TRBJ1-3, the V gene TRBV30; unclear D gene. The V gene lost 2 bases and the J gene lost 2 bases, with 7 bases spanning the gap. Germline V gene sequence: CDR1 GTSNPN, CDR2 SVGIG (reference sequence). The CDR3 spans 13 residues. CDR3 region: CAWSSSTGNTIYF. The CDR3 DNA is TGTGCCTGGAGTTCCTCTACTGGAAACACCATATATTTT.

The chain combines TRBV5-1 with TRBJ1-4; TRBD1 is a possible D gene (5 bases). The V end lost 0 bases, the J end lost 5 bases, and 8 bases lay between the germline ends. The V gene's germline CDR1 is SGHRS and CDR2 YFSETQ. CDR3 size: 14 residues. CDR3 residues: CASSLGGPNEKLFF. DNA of the CDR3: TGCGCCAGCAGCTTGGGGGGACCAAATGAAAAACTGTTTTTT.

The J gene is TRBJ1-1, the V gene TRBV21-1; the table's D call, TRBD1, was not checked against the DNA. TRBV21-1 is assigned pseudogene status. This CDR3 is 16 amino acids long. The CDR3 spells CASSKASRQGGPEAFF. Here the CDR3 DNA reads TGTGCCAGCAGCAAGGCGTCTAGGCAGGGGGGTCCTGAAGCTTTCTTT.